This T cell receptor (beta chain) was recovered during a study of blood T cell repertoires in COVID-19. Across the study: The origin of the acute and convalescent COVID-19 samples was the United States, Italy and Spain. Sources were T cells, B-cell-depleted T cells, or PBMCs; the material itself was cDNA or gDNA.

Profiling relied on immunoSEQ multiplex PCR, and the TCRdb table lists in-frame clones only, not all of them. The sample records around 140,000 clones, roughly 80% being singletons. The CDR3 length is 14 residues. Per germline, CDR1 KGHSH and CDR2 LQKENI. Deletions cut 8 bases from V and 0 bases from J, with 13 bases between. The receptor comes from a woman in her forties or fifties with active or convalescent COVID-19. Material: peripheral blood. J is TRBJ1-1 and V is TRBV18; D might be TRBD1 (5 bases). CDR3 DNA: TGTGCCAGCACCGGCCGACAGATGAACACTGAAGCTTTCTTT. Translated: CASTGRQMNTEAFF.